The clone carrying this T cell receptor beta chain was seen a single time. The target antigen is unknown. A read error may produce the germline difference seen at one junction end. Germline V lookup: CDR1 MDHEN, CDR2 SYDVKM. The CDR3 length is 15 residues. The data were obtained in a study of cytomegalovirus exposure and HLA in healthy donors. Notes on the study in general: Compared with the approximately 680-donor mean, an Asian-associated ancestry cluster reportedly had fewer N-insertions, according to a later analysis.

The PCR contained 60 Vbeta and 13 Jbeta primers. Libraries were prepared by immunoSEQ multiplex PCR; TCRdb keeps only in-frame clonotypes and omits some of them. Here the sample spans some 170,000 clones, about 69% being singletons. The chain has TRBV28 and TRBJ2-1; 12 nucleotides match TRBD2. Sequencing used PBMCs. The TCR sequence derives from a male donor in good health and CMV-seronegative. Here the CDR3 DNA reads TGTGCCAGCAGTTCACAGACTAGCGGGAGACGCCCTGCTCTCTTC. It is translated as CASSSQTSGRRPALF.